This TCR beta chain was sequenced for a study of blood T cell repertoires in COVID-19. Study-level background: The cDNA or gDNA used as material had been derived from T cells, B-cell-depleted T cells, or PBMCs.

The assay was immunoSEQ multiplex PCR, and TCRdb's table has in-frame clones only and misses some. This sample has over 50,000 clones; over 75% occur once, and the top ten carry approximately 8%. Germline V gives CDR1 MNHEY, CDR2 SMNVEV (reference sequence). This CDR3 region has 15 residues. After removal of 3 bases from V and 2 bases from J, the junction contained 3 bases not matched to a gene. This clone is categorized as medium-sized. The material sequenced was peripheral blood. The sequence was collected from a man in his fifties with active COVID-19. The genes are TRBV27 and TRBJ2-5; TRBD2 matches 10 bases. Here the CDR3 reads CASSLGSGGQETQYF. CDR3 sequence (DNA): TGTGCCAGCAGTTTGGGTAGCGGGGGGCAAGAGACCCAGTACTTC.